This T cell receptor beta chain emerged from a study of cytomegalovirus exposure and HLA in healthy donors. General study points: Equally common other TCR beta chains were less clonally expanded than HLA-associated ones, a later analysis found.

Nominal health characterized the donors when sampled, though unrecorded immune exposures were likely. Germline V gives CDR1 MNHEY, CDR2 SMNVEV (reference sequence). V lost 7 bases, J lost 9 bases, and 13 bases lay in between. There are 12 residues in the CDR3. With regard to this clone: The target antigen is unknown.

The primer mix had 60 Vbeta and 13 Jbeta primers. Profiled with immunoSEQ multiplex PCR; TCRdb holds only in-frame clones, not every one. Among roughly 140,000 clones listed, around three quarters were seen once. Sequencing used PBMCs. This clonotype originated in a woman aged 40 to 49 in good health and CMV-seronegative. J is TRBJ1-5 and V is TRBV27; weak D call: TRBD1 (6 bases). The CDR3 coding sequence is TGTGCCAGCAAAGGGGGTAGGGGGCCCCAGCATTTT. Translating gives CASKGGRGPQHF.